The 17 T cell receptor beta chains reported below all come from one sample, sequenced in a study of long-term antiretroviral therapy in people with HIV. The authors ran the immunoSEQ assay, v3.0, at survey level. Here immunoSEQ multiplex PCR was the method, and the copy in TCRdb shows in-frame clones only, minus some. The repertoire has 30,000 to 35,000 clones, 60% to 75% of them found once; the top ten carry roughly 3.5%. Sequenced material: unsorted PBMCs, taken 3 years after starting antiretroviral therapy. These TCRs come from a man in his fifties with HIV.

The chain joins TRBV10-1 to TRBJ1-1, with D maybe TRBD1 (6 bases). Germline CDR1 reads WNHNN; CDR2 reads SYGVQD (reference sequence). V dropped 7 bases and J dropped 3 bases, with 15 bases sitting between them. This CDR3 comprises 14 residues. CDR3 sequence: CASKNRVGDTEAFF. CDR3 sequence (DNA): TGCGCCAGCAAAAACAGGGTGGGGGACACTGAAGCTTTCTTT.

V and J are TRBV2 and TRBJ2-5, with TRBD1 matching over 8 bases. The CDR3 has 14 amino acids. Germline V gives CDR1 SNHLY, CDR2 FYNNEI. V shed 4 bases, J shed 2 bases, and the junction held 3 bases outside the gene matches. CDR3 nucleotides: TGTGCCAGCAGTGGGAACAGGGGGCAAGAGACCCAGTACTTC. This gives the protein CASSGNRGQETQYF.

This sequence joins TRBV25-1 and TRBJ2-5; 7 positions match TRBD2. Germline CDR1 and CDR2: MGHDK and SYGVNS. Germline trimming cut 0 bases from V and 4 bases from J; bases unmatched to any gene: 5. This CDR3 contains 15 residues. The CDR3 bases are TGTGCCAGCAGTGAATACGGGGGGTCGGGAGAGACCCAGTACTTC. This encodes CASSEYGGSGETQYF.

This clone occurred a few times. The genes are TRBV5-1 and TRBJ1-2; possibly TRBD1 for D (6 bases). This CDR3 spans 14 amino acids. CDR1 is SGHRS and CDR2 is YFSETQ in the germline V gene. Trimming shortened V by 0 bases and J by 0 bases, and 6 bases separated the two germline ends. CDR3 sequence: CASSLDRANYGYTF. The CDR3, as DNA: TGCGCCAGCAGCTTGGACAGGGCTAACTATGGCTACACCTTC.

The chain is built from TRBV27 and TRBJ2-1; TRBD2 aligns across 11 bases. This CDR3 comprises 15 residues. Germline CDR1 and CDR2: MNHEY and SMNVEV (reference sequence). Germline trimming cut 5 bases from V and 4 bases from J; bases unmatched to any gene: 4. CDR3: CASSPGTSGYNEQFF. The CDR3, as DNA: TGTGCCAGCAGTCCAGGGACTAGCGGTTACAATGAGCAGTTCTTC.

The rearrangement joins TRBV5-1 to TRBJ2-3; D is unclear. The length of the CDR3 is 14 residues. The V and J ends lost 2 bases and 4 bases respectively, with 11 bases between them. Germline CDR1 reads SGHRS; CDR2 reads YFSETQ. This CDR3 is CASSLSQKADTQYF. CDR3 sequence (DNA): TGCGCCAGCAGCTTATCTCAGAAGGCAGATACGCAGTATTTT. Together with reference TRBV5-1 and TRBJ2-3, the CDR3 gives the full variable domain: KAGVTQTPRYLIKTRGQQVTLSCSPISGHRSVSWYQQTPGQGLQFLFEYFSETQRNKGNFPGRFSGRQFSNSRSEMNVSTLELGDSALYLCASSLSQKADTQYFGPGTRLTVL.

The gene calls are TRBV2 and TRBJ2-5; 10 bases are a match to TRBD1. Germline loops: CDR1 SNHLY, CDR2 FYNNEI. V shed 4 bases and J 2 bases; nucleotides not matched to a gene: 4. The CDR3 is 15 amino acids. The DNA of the CDR3 is TGTGCCAGCAGTGGACAGGGGGCGAGGCAAGAGACCCAGTACTTC. Translating it yields CASSGQGARQETQYF.

This chain joins TRBV19 and TRBJ1-5; 7 nucleotides align to TRBD1. CDR1 is LNHDA and CDR2 is SQIVND in the germline V gene (reference sequence). J lost 2 bases, V lost 7 bases, and 2 bases had no gene match. The CDR3 sequence is 13 residues long. The CDR3 DNA sequence: TGTGCCAGTAACGACAGGGGCAATCAGCCCCAGCATTTT. Its translation is CASNDRGNQPQHF.

The rearrangement links TRBV19 to TRBJ2-1; 12 nucleotides agree with TRBD1. This CDR3 has 13 residues. The V gene end was trimmed by 10 bases and the J gene end by 8 bases; junction bases not matched to a gene: 6. The germline V gene encodes CDR1 LNHDA and CDR2 SQIVND (reference sequence). CDR3 sequence (DNA): TGTGCCATGGGACAGGGGGCTGGCGATGAGCAGTTCTTC. Its protein product is CAMGQGAGDEQFF. The full variable domain, its missing parts supplied by reference TRBV19 and TRBJ2-1, is DGGITQSPKYLFRKEGQNVTLSCEQNLNHDAMYWYRQDPGQGLRLIYYSQIVNDFQKGDIAEGYSVSREKKESFPLTVTSAQKNPTAFYLCAMGQGAGDEQFFGPGTRLTVL.

V gene TRBV18 combines with J gene TRBJ1-4; no definite D call. The CDR3 consists of 15 residues. Trimming removed 0 bases from V and 5 bases from J, with 10 bases in between. Germline V gene lookup returns CDR1 KGHSH and CDR2 LQKENI. The CDR3 reads CASSPPSQRNEKLFF. CDR3 DNA: TGTGCCAGCTCACCACCGTCTCAGCGGAATGAAAAACTGTTTTTT.

The chain is built from TRBV4-3 and TRBJ2-2; TRBD2 matches at 8 bases. The V segment lost 4 bases and the J segment 3 bases; nucleotides outside the gene matches: 7. CDR3 length: 16 amino acids. Germline V lookup: CDR1 LGHNA, CDR2 YSLEER. The CDR3 loop is CASSRLAGSDTGELFF. For the CDR3, the DNA is TGCGCCAGCAGCCGCTTAGCGGGAAGCGACACCGGGGAGCTGTTTTTT.

The chain carries TRBV4-1 and TRBJ1-5, with D tentatively TRBD1 (6 bases). The CDR3 covers 16 residues. V was clipped by 0 bases and J by 2 bases, with 11 bases between them. CDR1 is MGHRA and CDR2 is YSYEKL in the germline V gene. The CDR3 region has the DNA TGCGCCAGCAGCCAAGAGGGCAGGGGCGGCAATCAGCCCCAGCATTTT. It yields the protein CASSQEGRGGNQPQHF.

The rearrangement links TRBV5-6 to TRBJ1-4; D is possibly TRBD1 (5 bases). The germline CDR1 and CDR2 sequences are SGHDT and YYEEEE. Trimming shortened V by 0 bases and J by 0 bases, and 12 bases separated the two germline ends. The CDR3 loop spans 17 amino acids. The DNA of the CDR3 is TGTGCCAGCAGCTTGGGGGGGACGGTAGCAACTAATGAAAAACTGTTTTTT. It yields the protein CASSLGGTVATNEKLFF.

The chain carries TRBV5-6 and TRBJ2-1; the match to TRBD2 covers 12 bases. This CDR3 has 15 residues. V gave up 1 base and J gave up 8 bases; unmatched junction bases: 4. Per germline, CDR1 SGHDT and CDR2 YYEEEE. The CDR3, as DNA: TGTGCCAGCAGCTTGCGACTAGCGGGAGTCGATGAGCAGTTCTTC. Its protein is CASSLRLAGVDEQFF.

The chain uses TRBV4-2 and TRBJ1-5, with D unresolved. Trimming removed 5 bases from V and 0 bases from J, with 8 bases in between. This CDR3 has 14 residues. CDR1 is LGHNA and CDR2 is YNFKEQ in the germline V gene. CDR3 sequence: CASSADYSNQPQHF. For the CDR3, the DNA is TGTGCCAGCAGCGCCGACTATAGCAATCAGCCCCAGCATTTT.

The chain uses TRBV6-6 and TRBJ2-3; tentatively, D is TRBD1 or TRBD2 (6 bases each). The germline V gene encodes CDR1 MNHNY and CDR2 SVGAGI (reference sequence). The ends were cut back, 3 bases at V and 2 bases at J, with 15 bases in the middle. The CDR3 covers 16 residues. The CDR3 sequence is CASSYMGGPSTDTQYF. The DNA for the CDR3 is TGTGCCAGCAGTTATATGGGGGGCCCTTCCACAGATACGCAGTATTTT.

The genes are TRBV7-9 and TRBJ2-7; TRBD2 matches 7 bases. The CDR3 is 16 amino acids. Per the germline V gene, CDR1 is SEHNR and CDR2 is FQNEAQ (reference sequence). With 4 bases clipped from V and 2 bases from J, the junction kept 11 bases outside the gene matches. Here the CDR3 DNA reads TGTGCCAGCAGCTCCACGGTAAGGGGACTAACCTACGAGCAGTACTTC. Translating gives CASSSTVRGLTYEQYF.